A selection of T cell receptor beta chains follows, all from one sample in a study of metastatic and nonmetastatic thyroid tumors. TCRdb re-called clones from the PCR reads using MiXCR. The sample consists of about 15,000 clones, approximately 19% of them appearing once. The sequencing input was blood. These receptors came from a female donor with papillary thyroid cancer or a benign thyroid nodule (not recorded which). Some clones in this sample may be carry-over from other donors' samples. The CDR3 runs from the conserved cysteine through the conserved F or W. D genes are given only for firm matches. Not all rows give a size; the values are once, few, many and, for expanded clones, a class.

>NA|medium-sized|TRBV6-2/TRBV6-3|TRBJ2-3
CASSRLMTDTQYF
TGTGCCAGCAGCCGACTTATGACAGATACGCAGTATTTT
>TRBD2|once|TRBV20-1|TRBJ2-1
CSARPLAGVNEQFF
TGCAGTGCTAGACCGCTAGCGGGAGTCAATGAGCAGTTCTTC
>TRBD2|many|TRBV5-4|TRBJ2-1
CASSLGSGRVRGNEQFF
TGTGCCAGCAGCTTGGGTAGCGGGAGGGTCAGGGGGAATGAGCAGTTCTTC
>TRBD1|many|TRBV20-1|TRBJ1-1
CSARKPRQGDTEAFF
TGCAGTGCTAGGAAACCAAGACAGGGGGACACTGAAGCTTTCTTT
>TRBD2|NA|TRBV20-1|TRBJ2-7
CSARDLGEGRAYEQYF
TGCAGTGCTAGAGATCTGGGGGAGGGCCGCGCCTACGAGCAGTACTTC
>NA|many|TRBV10-3|TRBJ1-3
CATRGNPSGNTIYF
TGTGCCACCCGAGGGAATCCCTCTGGAAACACCATATATTTT
>NA|many|TRBV19|TRBJ2-5
CASSIMAVGGETQYF
TGTGCCAGTAGTATTATGGCTGTCGGTGGGGAGACCCAGTACTTC
>NA|many|TRBV9|TRBJ2-5
CASSVGVAMSETQYF
TGTGCCAGCAGCGTAGGGGTGGCCATGAGTGAGACCCAGTACTTC
>TRBD2|NA|TRBV4-2|TRBJ2-6
CASSGVPSGVPSGANVLTF
TGTGCCAGCAGCGGGGTGCCGAGCGGGGTTCCTTCTGGGGCCAACGTCCTGACTTTC
>TRBD1|many|TRBV20-1|TRBJ2-7
CSAEKPTPGQVNRELYEQYF
TGCAGTGCTGAAAAACCGACACCGGGACAGGTAAATCGGGAGCTTTACGAGCAGTACTTC
>NA|many|TRBV3-1|TRBJ1-1
CASSQDRQGWAFF
TGTGCCAGCAGCCAAGATAGGCAGGGGTGGGCTTTCTTT
>TRBD1|few|TRBV12-3/TRBV12-4|TRBJ2-1
CANRPDRAMNLRDNEQSF
TGTGCCAACAGGCCCGACAGGGCAATGAACCTAAGGGACAATGAGCAGTCCTTC
>NA|many|TRBV6-1|TRBJ1-4
CASSEGEMGEELFF
TGTGCCAGCAGTGAAGGGGAGATGGGTGAAGAACTGTTTTTT
>TRBD2|many|TRBV11-2|TRBJ2-2
CASSLLPSGVGELFF
TGTGCCAGCAGCTTACTCCCTAGCGGGGTGGGGGAGCTGTTTTTT
>TRBD2|NA|TRBV6-1|TRBJ2-7
CASSRLAGDYEQYF
TGTGCCAGCAGTCGACTAGCGGGAGACTACGAGCAGTACTTC
>TRBD2|NA|TRBV6-1|TRBJ2-1
CASSPSGSPYNEQFF
TGTGCCAGCAGCCCTAGCGGGAGCCCCTACAATGAGCAGTTCTTC
>NA|few|TRBV6-1|TRBJ2-1
CASSASRVHQFF
TGTGCCAGCAGTGCCTCCAGGGTTCATCAGTTCTTC
>TRBD1|few|TRBV19|TRBJ2-7
CASSMSMTGGYEQYF
TGTGCCAGTAGTATGTCAATGACAGGGGGTTACGAGCAGTACTTC
>TRBD1|few|TRBV6-1|TRBJ1-2
CASSFTQGAQTGYTF
TGTGCCAGCAGTTTCACACAGGGGGCGCAGACCGGCTACACCTTC
>NA|many|TRBV5-6|TRBJ1-1
CASSMGGRYTEAFF
TGTGCCAGCAGCATGGGGGGTCGGTACACTGAAGCTTTCTTT
>TRBD2|medium-sized|TRBV20-1|TRBJ2-7
CSAGRSSGIVSYEQYF
TGCAGTGCTGGAAGGTCTAGCGGGATAGTATCCTACGAGCAGTACTTC
>NA|medium-sized|TRBV2|TRBJ2-6
CASRIGVAGANVLTF
TGTGCCAGCAGGATAGGGGTGGCTGGGGCCAACGTCCTGACTTTC
>TRBD2|many|TRBV9|TRBJ2-1
CASSTTSGPTHNEQFF
TGTGCCAGCAGCACCACTAGCGGCCCCACCCACAATGAGCAGTTCTTC
>NA|medium-sized|TRBV5-6|TRBJ2-7
CASSLSSYEQYF
TGTGCCAGCAGCCTCAGCTCCTACGAGCAGTACTTC
>NA|few|TRBV28|TRBJ2-7
CASSQGFKAYEQYF
TGTGCCAGCAGTCAGGGGTTTAAAGCCTACGAGCAGTACTTC
>NA|many|TRBV2|TRBJ2-3
CASRRVAITDTQYF
TGTGCCAGCAGGAGGGTCGCGATTACAGATACGCAGTATTTT
>NA|NA|TRBV2|TRBJ2-6
CASPRRCVTGANFLTF
TGTGCCAGCCCTCGGAGGTGTGTTACTGGGGCCAACTTCCTGACTTTC
>TRBD2|medium-sized|TRBV6-2/TRBV6-3|TRBJ2-5
CASSYWASGRKETQYF
TGTGCCAGCAGTTACTGGGCTAGCGGGAGGAAAGAGACCCAGTACTTC
>TRBD1|medium-sized|TRBV6-1|TRBJ1-5
CATAGQGGNQPQHF
TGTGCCACCGCGGGACAGGGAGGCAATCAGCCCCAGCATTTT
>NA|many|TRBV20-1|TRBJ2-5
CSATVSETQYF
TGCAGTGCTACGGTCAGCGAGACCCAGTACTTC
>NA|medium-sized|TRBV6-1|TRBJ2-2
CASRERGSNTGELFF
TGTGCCAGCAGAGAACGGGGCTCGAACACCGGGGAGCTGTTTTTT
>NA|medium-sized|TRBV19|TRBJ2-2
CASSMTATGELFF
TGTGCCAGTAGTATGACAGCCACCGGGGAGCTGTTTTTT
>NA|once|TRBV5-1|TRBJ2-7
CASSPLTGVVYEQYF
TGCGCCAGCAGCCCCCTTACCGGGGTCGTCTACGAGCAGTACTTC
>NA|NA|TRBV6-1|TRBJ1-1
CASSNAGFEAFF
TGTGCCAGCAGTAACGCAGGCTTTGAAGCTTTCTTT
>TRBD1|few|TRBV6-1|TRBJ1-2
CASSEARTGFLYYGYTF
TGTGCCAGCAGTGAAGCTCGGACAGGCTTCCTTTACTATGGCTACACCTTC
>NA|medium-sized|TRBV7-9|TRBJ2-7
CASSRDTAYEQYF
TGTGCCAGTTCCCGGGACACCGCCTACGAGCAGTACTTC
>NA|medium-sized|TRBV6-1|TRBJ2-2
CASSPSWNTGELFF
TGTGCCAGCAGTCCTTCTTGGAACACCGGGGAGCTGTTTTTT
>TRBD1|medium-sized|TRBV18|TRBJ1-2
CASESPGTEANYGYTF
TGTGCCAGCGAGAGCCCCGGGACAGAGGCTAACTATGGCTACACCTTC
>NA|NA|TRBV2|TRBJ2-7
CASGTGLYEQYF
TGTGCCAGCGGGACGGGGTTATACGAGCAGTACTTC
>TRBD2|NA|TRBV7-6|TRBJ2-7
CASSPRTSSYEQYF
TGTGCCAGCAGCCCGCGGACTAGCTCCTACGAGCAGTACTTC
>TRBD1|few|TRBV6-2/TRBV6-3|TRBJ1-2
CASSAPGQGGYGYTF
TGTGCCAGCAGCGCTCCGGGACAGGGGGGCTATGGCTACACCTTC
>NA|many|TRBV6-2/TRBV6-3|TRBJ2-3
CASSFPLMEAASTDTQYF
TGTGCCAGCAGTTTCCCCTTGATGGAAGCGGCTAGCACAGATACGCAGTATTTT
>TRBD2|many|TRBV12-5|TRBJ2-5
CASGRSGRETQYF
TGTGCTAGTGGTCGTAGCGGGAGAGAGACCCAGTACTTC
>NA|many|TRBV19|TRBJ2-1
CASSRSIGPYNEQFF
TGTGCCAGTAGCCGATCAATAGGCCCCTACAATGAGCAGTTCTTC
>NA|NA|TRBV6-1|TRBJ2-7
CASGAGSYEQYF
TGTGCCAGCGGGGCAGGGAGCTACGAGCAGTACTTC
>NA|many|TRBV5-4|TRBJ1-5
CASSLSGGLMGNQPQHF
TGTGCCAGCAGCTTAAGTGGGGGGCTTATGGGCAATCAGCCCCAGCATTTT
>NA|many|TRBV14|TRBJ2-6
CASSGTGANVLTF
TGTGCCAGCTCTGGGACTGGGGCCAACGTCCTGACTTTC
>NA|NA|TRBV10-2|TRBJ1-4
CASSDLPIDLRGEKLFF
TGCGCCAGCAGTGACCTACCGATTGACCTTAGGGGTGAAAAACTGTTTTTT
>NA|many|TRBV5-1|TRBJ2-3
CASSPRKDSFPDTQYF
TGCGCCAGCAGCCCTCGGAAGGACAGTTTCCCAGATACGCAGTATTTT
>NA|many|TRBV5-4|TRBJ2-5
CASSKGTATPQETQYF
TGTGCCAGCAGCAAAGGGACCGCAACTCCCCAAGAGACCCAGTACTTC